The 5 T cell receptor beta chains below all came from one sample that was sequenced in a study of cytomegalovirus exposure and HLA in healthy donors. Primers: 60 Vbeta forward and 13 Jbeta reverse. Measured with immunoSEQ multiplex PCR; TCRdb has only the in-frame clones, and not every one. The sample yields about 120,000 clones, 75% to 90% seen once. Sequencing input: PBMCs. The receptors were sampled from a female donor in good health and CMV-seropositive.

V and J are TRBV7-3 and TRBJ2-7; no clear D gene. Germline assignment: CDR1 SGHTA and CDR2 FQGTGA. Trimming removed 2 bases from V and 0 bases from J, with 11 bases in between. This CDR3 is 15 amino acids long. This chain's CDR3 is CASSLDKMSSYEQYF. CDR3 in DNA: TGTGCCAGCAGCTTAGACAAAATGAGCTCCTACGAGCAGTACTTC. The whole variable domain, filled in from reference TRBV7-3 and TRBJ2-7, reads GAGVSQTPSNKVTEKGKYVELRCDPISGHTALYWYRQSLGQGPEFLIYFQGTGAADDSGLPNDRFFAVRPEGSVSTLKIQRTERGDSAVYLCASSLDKMSSYEQYFGPGTRLTVT.

The chain couples TRBV5-1 to TRBJ1-1, with TRBD1 identical over 7 bases. This CDR3 comprises 15 residues. Germline values: CDR1 SGHRS, CDR2 YFSETQ. V shed 1 base and J 1 base; nucleotides not matched to a gene: 4. CDR3 residues: CASSLRQGRNTEAFF. The CDR3 nucleotides read TGCGCCAGCAGCTTGCGACAGGGACGGAACACTGAAGCTTTCTTT. Supplemented by reference TRBV5-1 and TRBJ1-1, the full variable domain reads KAGVTQTPRYLIKTRGQQVTLSCSPISGHRSVSWYQQTPGQGLQFLFEYFSETQRNKGNFPGRFSGRQFSNSRSEMNVSTLELGDSALYLCASSLRQGRNTEAFFGQGTRLTVV.

The chain couples TRBV10-3 to TRBJ1-5; no definite D call. Germline CDR1 reads ENHRY; CDR2 reads SYGVKD. This CDR3 region has 13 residues. The ends were cut back, 6 bases at V and 0 bases at J, with 6 bases in the middle. CDR3: CAIRGSSNQPQHF. The CDR3 DNA reads TGTGCCATCAGGGGGAGTAGCAATCAGCCCCAGCATTTT.

The V gene is TRBV4-1, the J gene TRBJ1-5, with TRBD1 matching over 8 bases. CDR1 and CDR2 from the germline V gene are MGHRA and YSYEKL. The CDR3 contains 15 residues. V gave up 2 bases and J gave up 3 bases; unmatched junction bases: 3. CDR3 nucleotide sequence: TGCGCCAGCAGCCAACGACAGGGGTTCAATCAGCCCCAGCATTTT. It specifies CASSQRQGFNQPQHF.

This chain uses TRBV29-1 with TRBJ2-5; the D is unclear. Germline CDR1 reads SQVTM; CDR2 reads ANQGSEA. CDR3 length: 11 amino acids. V gave up 7 bases and J gave up 0 bases, with 6 bases separating them. In DNA form, the CDR3 reads TGCAGCGCACTCAACCAAGAGACCCAGTACTTC. Translating it yields CSALNQETQYF.